Reported below is one T cell receptor beta chain. The sample originates from a study of blood T cell repertoires in COVID-19. Participant ages covered about 18 to 100 years across about 22 US areas. Categorization into cohorts depended on clinical history that participants reported. Profiling relied on immunoSEQ multiplex PCR, and the TCRdb table lists in-frame clones only, not all of them. The data show some 260,000 clones, 80% to 90% seen once. Germline V gives CDR1 SGHVS, CDR2 FNYEAQ. V lost 1 base, J lost 5 bases, and 6 bases lay in between. The CDR3 is 13 amino acids. The chain uses TRBV7-6 and TRBJ1-5, with no clear D. This clonotype was obtained from a man in his thirties or forties with acute COVID-19. The sample taken for sequencing was PBMCs or T cells enriched from blood (not recorded which). CDR3 coding DNA: TGTGCCAGCAGCTTAGGTTCGGATCAGCCCCAGCATTTT. Protein sequence: CASSLGSDQPQHF.